This T cell receptor beta chain was recorded in a study of T cell changes during pregnancy in multiple sclerosis (dated by TCRdb to the late 2010s). A note on the overall study: Changes in the T cell repertoire over the course of pregnancy were examined in this study in women with multiple sclerosis.

Ends trimmed: V by 0 bases, J by 2 bases; bases unmatched to a gene: 2. The CDR3 starts with the cysteine, ends with the phenylalanine, and has 15 residues. This entry keeps only the CDR3 DNA: 45 bases, framed from base 1. Via the germline V gene (reference sequence), CDR1 is MNHNY and CDR2 SVGAGI. To prepare the library, the immunoSEQ multiplex PCR assay was applied. TCRdb took over this immuneACCESS table, retaining in-frame rearrangements with V and J assigned. Such tables are incomplete; in checked studies, under half of the missing clones stem from an unresolved V gene, and the remainder is unexplained. This sample comprises 30,000 to 40,000 clones, about 90% of them detected only once. The top ten constitute approximately 0.67% of the sample. With respect to this clone: Its antigen is still unknown. It has no much larger one-base neighbor in the sample; base qualities were not kept.

The clonotype was recovered from a female donor in good health, enrolled as a control in a pregnancy study. The chain joins TRBV6-6 to TRBJ1-2; the junction holds 8 bases that match TRBD1. The source material was CD4+ T cells from peripheral blood mononuclear cells, sampled in the second trimester of pregnancy. DNA sequence: TGTGCCAGCAGTTACTCGCAGGGGGCGAACTATGGCTACACCTTC. It translates as CASSYSQGANYGYTF.